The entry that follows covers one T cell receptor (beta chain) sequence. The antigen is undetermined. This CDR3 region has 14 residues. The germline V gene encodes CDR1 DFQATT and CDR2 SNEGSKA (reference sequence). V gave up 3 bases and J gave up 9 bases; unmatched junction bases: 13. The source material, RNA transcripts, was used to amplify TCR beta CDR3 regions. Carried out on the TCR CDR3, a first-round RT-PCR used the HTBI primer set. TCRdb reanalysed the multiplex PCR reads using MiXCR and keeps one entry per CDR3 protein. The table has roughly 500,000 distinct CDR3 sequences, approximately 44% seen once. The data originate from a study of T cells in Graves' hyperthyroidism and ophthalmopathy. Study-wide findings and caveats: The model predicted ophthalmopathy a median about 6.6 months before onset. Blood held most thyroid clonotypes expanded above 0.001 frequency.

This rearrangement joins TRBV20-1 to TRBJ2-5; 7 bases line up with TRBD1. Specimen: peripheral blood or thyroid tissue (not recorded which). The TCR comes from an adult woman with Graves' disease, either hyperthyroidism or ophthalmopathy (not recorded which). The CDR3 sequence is CSASGTDSNQPQYF. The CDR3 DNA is TGCAGTGCTAGCGGGACAGATAGCAATCAGCCCCAGTACTTC.